This entry lists 2 T cell receptor beta chains sequenced from one sample in a study of blood T cell repertoires in COVID-19. Produced via immunoSEQ multiplex PCR; TCRdb's table is partial and in-frame only. The repertoire consists of some 180,000 clones, with around 80% occurring once and the leading ten covering approximately 7.1%. The sample comprised peripheral blood. These receptors came from a human donor in a cohort sampled during active COVID-19.

The gene calls are TRBV25-1 and TRBJ1-6; 7 bases are a match to TRBD1. Trimming removed 3 bases from V and 6 bases from J; junction bases left unmatched: 2. The CDR3 is 14 amino acids. The germline gives CDR1 MGHDK, CDR2 SYGVNS. CDR3 region: CASSERQGNSPLHF. In DNA, the CDR3 is TGTGCCAGCAGTGAGAGACAGGGTAATTCACCCCTCCACTTT.

The genes are TRBV20-1 and TRBJ2-7; D perhaps matches TRBD1 (5 bases). Germline CDR1 is DFQATT and CDR2 is SNEGSKA (reference sequence). The CDR3 extends over 11 amino acids. Trimming took off 7 bases at V and 5 bases at J, with 12 bases between the two ends. The DNA of the CDR3 is TGCAGTGTCGCGCAGGGTAACGAGCAGTACTTC. Translation gives CSVAQGNEQYF.